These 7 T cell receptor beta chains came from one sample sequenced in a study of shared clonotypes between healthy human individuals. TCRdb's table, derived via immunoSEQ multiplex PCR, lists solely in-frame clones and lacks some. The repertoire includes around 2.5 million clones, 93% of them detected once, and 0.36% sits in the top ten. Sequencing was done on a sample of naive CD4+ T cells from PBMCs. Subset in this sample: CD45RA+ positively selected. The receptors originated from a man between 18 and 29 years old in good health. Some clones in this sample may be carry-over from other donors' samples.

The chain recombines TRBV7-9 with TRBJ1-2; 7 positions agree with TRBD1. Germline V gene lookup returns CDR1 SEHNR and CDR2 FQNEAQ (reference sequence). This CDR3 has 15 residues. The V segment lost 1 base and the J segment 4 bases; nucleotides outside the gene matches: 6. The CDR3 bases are TGTGCCAGCAGCTTAGAGGGGGCGAGACTCTATGGCTACACCTTC. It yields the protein CASSLEGARLYGYTF. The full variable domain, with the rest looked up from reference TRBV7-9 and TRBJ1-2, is DTGVSQNPRHKITKRGQNVTFRCDPISEHNRLYWYRQTLGQGPEFLTYFQNEAQLEKSRLLSDRFSAERPKGSFSTLEIQRTEQGDSAMYLCASSLEGARLYGYTFGSGTRLTVV.

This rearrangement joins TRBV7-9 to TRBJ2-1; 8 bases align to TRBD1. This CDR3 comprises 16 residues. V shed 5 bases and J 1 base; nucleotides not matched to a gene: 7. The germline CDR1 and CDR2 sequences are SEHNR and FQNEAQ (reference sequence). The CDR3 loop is CASSTATGVSYNEQFF. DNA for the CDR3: TGTGCCAGCAGCACAGCGACAGGGGTGTCCTACAATGAGCAGTTCTTC.

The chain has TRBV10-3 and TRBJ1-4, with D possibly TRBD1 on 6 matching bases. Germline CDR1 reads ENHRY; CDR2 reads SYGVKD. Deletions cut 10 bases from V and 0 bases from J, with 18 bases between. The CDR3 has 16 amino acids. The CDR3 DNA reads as TGTGCCAGCTCTAACAGGGCTATGACAACTAATGAAAAACTGTTTTTT. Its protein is CASSNRAMTTNEKLFF.

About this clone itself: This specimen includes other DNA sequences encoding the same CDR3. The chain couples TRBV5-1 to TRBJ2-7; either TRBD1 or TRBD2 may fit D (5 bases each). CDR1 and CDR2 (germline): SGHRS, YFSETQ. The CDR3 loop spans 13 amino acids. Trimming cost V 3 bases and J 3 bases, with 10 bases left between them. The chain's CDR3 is CASSSGTDYEQYF. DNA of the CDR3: TGCGCCAGCAGCTCGGGGACGGACTACGAGCAGTACTTC.

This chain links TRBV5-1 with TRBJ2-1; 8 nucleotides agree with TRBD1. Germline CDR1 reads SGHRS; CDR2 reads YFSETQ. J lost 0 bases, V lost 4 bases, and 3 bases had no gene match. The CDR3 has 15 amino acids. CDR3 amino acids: CASSVDRASYNEQFF. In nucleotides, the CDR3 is TGCGCCAGCAGCGTGGACAGGGCCTCCTACAATGAGCAGTTCTTC.

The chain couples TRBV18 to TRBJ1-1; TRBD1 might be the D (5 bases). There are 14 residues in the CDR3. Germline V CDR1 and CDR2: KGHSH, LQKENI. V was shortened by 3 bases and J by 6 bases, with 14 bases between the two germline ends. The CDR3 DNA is TGTGCCAGCTCACCGTGGAGGGGCCATGCTGAAGCTTTCTTT. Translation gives CASSPWRGHAEAFF.

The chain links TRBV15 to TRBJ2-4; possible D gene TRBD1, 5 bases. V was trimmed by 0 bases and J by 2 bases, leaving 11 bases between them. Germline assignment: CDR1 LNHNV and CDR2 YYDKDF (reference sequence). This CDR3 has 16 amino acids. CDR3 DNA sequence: TGTGCCACCAGCAGAGAAAAGTCAGGGCCCAAAAACATTCAGTACTTC. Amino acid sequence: CATSREKSGPKNIQYF.